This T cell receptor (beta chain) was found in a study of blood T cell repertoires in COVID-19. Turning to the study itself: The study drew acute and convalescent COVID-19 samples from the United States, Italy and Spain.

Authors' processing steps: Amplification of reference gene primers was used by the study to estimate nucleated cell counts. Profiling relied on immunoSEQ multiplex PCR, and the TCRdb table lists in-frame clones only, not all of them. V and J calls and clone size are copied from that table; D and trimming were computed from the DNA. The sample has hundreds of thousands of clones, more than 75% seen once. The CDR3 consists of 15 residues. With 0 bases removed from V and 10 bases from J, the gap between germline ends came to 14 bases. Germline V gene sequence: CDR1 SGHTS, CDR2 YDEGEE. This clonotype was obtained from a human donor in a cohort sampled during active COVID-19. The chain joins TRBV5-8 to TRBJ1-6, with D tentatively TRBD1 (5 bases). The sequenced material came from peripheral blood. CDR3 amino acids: CASSLAQGGGSPLHF. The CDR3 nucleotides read TGTGCCAGCAGCTTGGCCCAAGGCGGGGGGTCACCCCTCCACTTT. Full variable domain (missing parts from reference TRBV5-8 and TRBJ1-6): EAGVTQSPTHLIKTRGQQATLRCSPISGHTSVYWYQQALGLGLQFLLWYDEGEERNRGNFPPRFSGRQFPNYSSELNVNALELEDSALYLCASSLAQGGGSPLHFGNGTRLTVT.